These 29 T cell receptor beta chains were sequenced from one sample in a study of spatial heterogeneity in lung cancer. TCRdb ran MiXCR on the 5' RACE reads and lists one entry per CDR3 protein. The sample contains about 90,000 distinct CDR3 sequences, roughly 10% of which appear only once. The time point denotes: sample taken at primary tumor resection. Unsorted tumor, nontumor lung tissue or cryopreserved PBMC supplied the whole RNA. The sample consisted of PBMCs, taken at surgery. The receptors originated from a male donor with early-stage non-small cell lung cancer.

This clonotype was seen ten or more times. The V and J genes are TRBV20-1 and TRBJ2-5, with 8 positions matching TRBD2. The CDR3 runs to 15 residues. CDR1 and CDR2 (germline): DFQATT, SNEGSKA (reference sequence). With V trimmed by 2 bases and J by 0 bases, 5 bases remained unmatched. The CDR3 bases are TGCAGTGCTAGAAAACTAGCGGAGTACCAAGAGACCCAGTACTTC. Amino acids: CSARKLAEYQETQYF.

The rearrangement links TRBV5-1 to TRBJ2-7, with 7 nucleotides matching TRBD2. The CDR3 covers 16 residues. J gave up 4 bases and V 1 base, and 11 bases lay outside the gene matches. Germline-derived CDR1 and CDR2 are SGHRS and YFSETQ. The CDR3 region is CASSLSTTGGRYEQYF. CDR3 nucleotides: TGCGCCAGCAGCTTGTCTACAACGGGAGGAAGGTACGAGCAGTACTTC. The complete variable domain, with remaining parts taken from reference TRBV5-1 and TRBJ2-7, reads KAGVTQTPRYLIKTRGQQVTLSCSPISGHRSVSWYQQTPGQGLQFLFEYFSETQRNKGNFPGRFSGRQFSNSRSEMNVSTLELGDSALYLCASSLSTTGGRYEQYFGPGTRLTVT.

Ten or more counts support this clonotype. This rearrangement joins TRBV2 to TRBJ2-5; D may be TRBD2 (5 bases). CDR1 is SNHLY and CDR2 is FYNNEI in the germline V gene. Trimming removed 5 bases from V and 5 bases from J, with 18 bases in between. This CDR3 contains 15 residues. The CDR3 spells CASSPPWAGGETQYF. The DNA of the CDR3 is TGTGCCAGCAGTCCCCCTTGGGCAGGCGGGGAGACCCAGTACTTC. Based on the CDR3 plus reference TRBV2 and TRBJ2-5, the full variable domain is EPEVTQTPSHQVTQMGQEVILRCVPISNHLYFYWYRQILGQKVEFLVSFYNNEISEKSEIFDDQFSVERPDGSNFTLKIRSTKLEDSAMYFCASSPPWAGGETQYFGPGTRLLVL.

V is TRBV20-1 and J is TRBJ2-1, with 8 bases aligning to TRBD2. The trim removed 6 bases at V and 8 bases at J, leaving 12 bases unmatched. The CDR3 has 14 amino acids. Germline-derived CDR1 and CDR2 are DFQATT and SNEGSKA (reference sequence). The CDR3 nucleotides are TGCAGTGCCCTAACTAGCGGAGGACCCGATGAGCAGTTCTTC. Residues: CSALTSGGPDEQFF.

This clonotype was seen ten or more times. V and J are TRBV6-5 and TRBJ2-7; 9 nucleotides agree with TRBD2. CDR3 size: 14 residues. The ends lost 8 bases at V and 3 bases at J; junction bases unmatched: 8. The germline V gene has CDR1 MNHEY and CDR2 SVGAGI. CDR3 DNA sequence: TGTGCCAGCGGTCGGCGGGGGGGCCTCTACGAGCAGTACTTC. Its protein product is CASGRRGGLYEQYF.

V gene TRBV20-1 combines with J gene TRBJ2-7, with TRBD2 matching 9 bases. Germline trimming cut 5 bases from V and 4 bases from J; bases unmatched to any gene: 12. Germline CDR1 DFQATT, CDR2 SNEGSKA (reference sequence). The CDR3 length is 15 residues. CDR3 in DNA: TGCAGTGCTGAATACTCCGGGACTAGCTCGTACGAGCAGTACTTC. Translated, it gives CSAEYSGTSSYEQYF.

The J gene is TRBJ2-7, the V gene TRBV7-2, with TRBD1 identical over 9 bases. The CDR3 has 14 residues. J lost 3 bases, V lost 3 bases, and 3 bases had no gene match. Germline CDR1 SGHTA, CDR2 FQGNSA. This CDR3 is CASSFRTGDYEQYF. The CDR3 region has the DNA TGTGCCAGCAGCTTCCGGACAGGGGACTACGAGCAGTACTTC.

This clonotype was seen many times. The chain recombines TRBV12-3 or TRBV12-4 with TRBJ1-1; no definite D call. Between the trimmed V and J ends, which lost 3 bases and 2 bases, there was a span of 7 bases. The CDR3 totals 13 residues. For the CDR3, the DNA is TGTGCCAGCAGTTTCCGGGGAAACACTGAAGCTTTCTTT. It specifies CASSFRGNTEAFF.

This clonotype has at least ten counts. This chain connects TRBV9 to TRBJ1-3; D call uncertain. CDR1 and CDR2 (germline): SGDLS, YYNGEE. This CDR3 spans 18 amino acids. V lost 0 bases and J lost 0, with 16 bases in between. The CDR3 protein is CASSVGLHADHSGNTIYF. DNA for the CDR3: TGTGCCAGCAGCGTAGGCCTCCATGCTGACCACTCTGGAAACACCATATATTTT.

This clonotype was observed a few times. The chain carries TRBV6-2 or TRBV6-3 and TRBJ2-1, with D uncertain. The germline gives CDR1 MNHEY, CDR2 SVGEGT. Trimming cost V 4 bases and J 4 bases, with 11 bases left between them. The CDR3 extends over 14 amino acids. The CDR3 loop reads CASSSLIGYNEQFF. In DNA form, the CDR3 reads TGTGCCAGCAGTTCCCTGATCGGGTACAATGAGCAGTTCTTC.

There are a few counts of this clonotype. This rearrangement joins TRBV14 to TRBJ2-5; weak D call: TRBD2 (5 bases). The CDR3 extends over 16 amino acids. CDR1 and CDR2 from the germline V gene are SGHDN and FVKESK. The germline V and J ends were trimmed by 4 bases and 0 bases, with 15 bases remaining between them. CDR3 bases: TGTGCCAGCAGCCCAGGACTTGCAGTCTACCAAGAGACCCAGTACTTC. It codes for CASSPGLAVYQETQYF.

This chain joins TRBV3-1 and TRBJ2-7; perhaps TRBD1 as D (6 bases). Trimming removed 3 bases at V and 8 bases at J, with 17 bases between. Germline V gene sequence: CDR1 LGHDT, CDR2 YNNKEL (reference sequence). The CDR3 sequence is 14 residues long. CDR3 sequence reads: CASSQRQALSKQYF. The DNA of the CDR3 is TGTGCCAGCAGCCAGCGACAGGCCCTCTCGAAGCAGTACTTC.

This rearrangement joins TRBV5-1 to TRBJ2-3; D may be TRBD2 (6 bases). This CDR3 contains 14 residues. Germline CDR1 SGHRS, CDR2 YFSETQ. V dropped 0 bases and J dropped 3 bases, with 8 bases sitting between them. The CDR3 region has the DNA TGCGCCAGCAGCTTGGCTAGCGAAACAGATACGCAGTATTTT. It codes for CASSLASETDTQYF.

The chain uses TRBV20-1 and TRBJ1-5; maybe TRBD1 (6 bases). The CDR3 runs 14 residues. Germline V gives CDR1 DFQATT, CDR2 SNEGSKA (reference sequence). Trimming shortened V by 2 bases and J by 5 bases, and 13 bases separated the two germline ends. This CDR3 is CSARRTGRDQPQHF. The DNA of the CDR3 is TGCAGTGCTAGACGAACAGGGCGTGATCAGCCCCAGCATTTT.

This clonotype occurred a few times. The CDR3 is CAWSGELSDTQYF. The CDR3 DNA sequence: TGTGCCTGGAGTGGAGAATTGTCGGATACGCAGTATTTT. The chain combines TRBV30 with TRBJ2-3; the D is unclear. The CDR3 totals 13 residues. CDR1 and CDR2 from the germline V gene are GTSNPN and SVGIG (reference sequence). Trimming shortened V by 1 base and J by 6 bases, and 11 bases separated the two germline ends.

In this sample, this clonotype turned up a few times. V and J are TRBV5-5 and TRBJ2-3; 7 bases fit TRBD1. Germline values: CDR1 SGHKS, CDR2 YYEKEE (reference sequence). V shed 4 bases, J shed 5 bases, and the junction held 7 bases outside the gene matches. This CDR3 comprises 14 residues. As DNA, the CDR3 is TGTGCCAGCAGCCAGGGACAGACGTTAGATACGCAGTATTTT. It encodes CASSQGQTLDTQYF. The variable domain in full, with the rest retrieved from reference TRBV5-5 and TRBJ2-3, is DAGVTQSPTHLIKTRGQQVTLRCSPISGHKSVSWYQQVLGQGPQFIFQYYEKEERGRGNFPDRFSARQFPNYSSELNVNALLLGDSALYLCASSQGQTLDTQYFGPGTRLTVL.

This clonotype was counted only a few times. This chain uses TRBV5-1 with TRBJ2-3; 8 bases line up with TRBD2. The CDR3 has 15 residues. V shed 2 bases, J shed 1 base, and the junction held 3 bases outside the gene matches. Germline assignment: CDR1 SGHRS and CDR2 YFSETQ. The CDR3 DNA sequence: TGCGCCAGCAGCTTTAGCGGGACCGGCACAGATACGCAGTATTTT. Residues: CASSFSGTGTDTQYF.

This clonotype has just a few counts. V gene TRBV12-5 combines with J gene TRBJ2-3; D not resolved. Trimming shortened V by 3 bases and J by 4 bases, and 5 bases separated the two germline ends. Germline V gene data show CDR1 as LGHNT and CDR2 as FRNRAP. CDR3 length: 12 amino acids. CDR3 bases: TGTGCTAGTGGTTTCGTCGCAGATACGCAGTATTTT. This codes for CASGFVADTQYF.

This clonotype has at least ten counts. The chain combines TRBV7-2 with TRBJ2-2, with 9 bases aligning to TRBD1. The trim removed 3 bases at V and 0 bases at J, leaving 2 bases unmatched. From germline, CDR1 is SGHTA and CDR2 FQGNSA. CDR3 length equals 16 residues. The CDR3 nucleotides are TGTGCCAGCAGCTTTCGACAGGGGGCGAACACCGGGGAGCTGTTTTTT. Its protein is CASSFRQGANTGELFF.

This clonotype was seen ten or more times. The V gene is TRBV28, the J gene TRBJ2-1, with 11 bases identical to TRBD2. The CDR3 is 16 residues long. Germline V gene data show CDR1 as MDHEN and CDR2 as SYDVKM. V lost 3 bases, J lost 6 bases, and 7 bases stayed unmatched. DNA of the CDR3: TGTGCCAGCAGTTTTAGACTAGCGGGAATAGTCAATGAGCAGTTCTTC. Protein sequence: CASSFRLAGIVNEQFF.

The chain carries TRBV4-1 and TRBJ2-7; perhaps TRBD1 as D (5 bases). Germline CDR1 and CDR2: MGHRA and YSYEKL. The V end was cut by 1 base, the J end by 2 bases, with 12 bases between. The length of the CDR3 is 15 residues. The chain's CDR3 is CASSQGAGSAYEQYF. The DNA for the CDR3 is TGCGCCAGCAGCCAAGGGGCAGGGTCCGCCTACGAGCAGTACTTC.

This clonotype was seen ten or more times. The chain has TRBV5-1 and TRBJ2-1; 7 nucleotides match TRBD1. CDR3 length equals 14 residues. Germline assignment: CDR1 SGHRS and CDR2 YFSETQ. V shed 3 bases, J shed 3 bases, and the junction held 3 bases outside the gene matches. The CDR3 region has the DNA TGCGCCAGCAGCTCCGGGACAGTCTACAATGAGCAGTTCTTC. It yields the protein CASSSGTVYNEQFF.

V is TRBV9 and J is TRBJ1-1; possible D gene TRBD1, 5 bases. The ends were cut back, 1 base at V and 1 base at J, with 8 bases in the middle. Germline V gives CDR1 SGDLS, CDR2 YYNGEE. The CDR3 runs to 14 residues. The CDR3 reads CASSVTGQNTEAFF. The DNA for the CDR3 is TGTGCCAGCAGCGTAACCGGACAGAACACTGAAGCTTTCTTT.

This clonotype was recorded at least ten times. This chain joins TRBV29-1 and TRBJ2-5; perhaps D is TRBD1 or TRBD2 (5 bases each). Germline V gene lookup returns CDR1 SQVTM and CDR2 ANQGSEA. V lost 3 bases and J 5 bases, leaving 13 bases between the germline ends. This CDR3 contains 13 residues. The CDR3: CSVDRDGQETQYF. In nucleotides, the CDR3 is TGCAGCGTTGACCGGGACGGTCAGGAGACCCAGTACTTC. The full variable domain, completed using reference TRBV29-1 and TRBJ2-5, is SAVISQKPSRDICQRGTSLTIQCQVDSQVTMMFWYRQQPGQSLTLIATANQGSEATYESGFVIDKFPISRPNLTFSTLTVSNMSPEDSSIYLCSVDRDGQETQYFGPGTRLLVL.

This clonotype was detected many times. The chain employs TRBV9 and TRBJ2-3; D might be TRBD2 (5 bases). The length of the CDR3 is 15 residues. Germline V CDR1 and CDR2: SGDLS, YYNGEE. V was shortened by 0 bases and J by 0 bases, with 8 bases between the two germline ends. Here the CDR3 DNA reads TGTGCCAGCAGCGTAGAGGGAGCTAGCACAGATACGCAGTATTTT. This encodes CASSVEGASTDTQYF.

The gene calls are TRBV2 and TRBJ2-1; D unresolved. There are 13 residues in the CDR3. Germline CDR1 is SNHLY and CDR2 is FYNNEI. The germline V and J ends were trimmed by 4 bases and 0 bases, with 4 bases remaining between them. CDR3 sequence (DNA): TGTGCCAGCAGTGTCAACTCCTACAATGAGCAGTTCTTC. Its translation is CASSVNSYNEQFF.

In its sample, this clonotype was seen once. This clone may be a read error of a much larger clone one base away. The chain is built from TRBV7-9 and TRBJ2-7, with 7 bases that match TRBD1. This CDR3 region has 12 residues. Germline CDR1 reads SEHNR; CDR2 reads FQNEAQ (reference sequence). The CDR3 coding sequence is TGTGCCGGCAGCCCCGACAGGGTCGAGCAGTACTTC. Amino acid sequence: CAGSPDRVEQYF.

This clonotype was detected only a few times. The chain is built from TRBV7-9 and TRBJ2-7; no firm D call. The V end was cut by 0 bases, the J end by 3 bases, with 6 bases between. The germline V gene encodes CDR1 SEHNR and CDR2 FQNEAQ (reference sequence). The CDR3 has 13 amino acids. CDR3 sequence reads: CASSLANLYEQYF. DNA for the CDR3: TGTGCCAGCAGCTTAGCTAATCTCTACGAGCAGTACTTC.

This clonotype was picked up a small number of times. The chain recombines TRBV18 with TRBJ1-5; D is perhaps TRBD1 (5 bases). Trimming shortened V by 1 base and J by 0 bases, and 13 bases separated the two germline ends. The CDR3 has 17 amino acids. Looked up from germline, CDR1 is KGHSH and CDR2 is LQKENI. DNA for the CDR3: TGTGCCAGCTCACCACGAGGGGCGGTGAATAGCAATCAGCCCCAGCATTTT. Its protein is CASSPRGAVNSNQPQHF.